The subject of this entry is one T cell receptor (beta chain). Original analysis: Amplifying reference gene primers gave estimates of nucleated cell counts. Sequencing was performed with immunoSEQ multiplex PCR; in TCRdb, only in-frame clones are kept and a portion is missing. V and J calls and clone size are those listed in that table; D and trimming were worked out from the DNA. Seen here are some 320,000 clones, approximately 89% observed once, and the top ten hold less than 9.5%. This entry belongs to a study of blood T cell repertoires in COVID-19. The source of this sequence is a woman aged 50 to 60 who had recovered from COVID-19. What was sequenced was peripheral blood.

The CDR3 reads CASSRDRQETQYF. The CDR3 DNA follows: TGTGCCAGCAGTAGGGACAGACAAGAGACCCAGTACTTC. V gene TRBV28 combines with J gene TRBJ2-5, with 7 bases aligning to TRBD1. Germline trimming cut 5 bases from V and 2 bases from J; bases unmatched to any gene: 2. Germline CDR1 and CDR2: MDHEN and SYDVKM. The CDR3 has 13 amino acids. The variable domain in full, with the rest retrieved from reference TRBV28 and TRBJ2-5, is DVKVTQSSRYLVKRTGEKVFLECVQDMDHENMFWYRQDPGLGLRLIYFSYDVKMKEKGDIPEGYSVSREKKERFSLILESASTNQTSMYLCASSRDRQETQYFGPGTRLLVL.